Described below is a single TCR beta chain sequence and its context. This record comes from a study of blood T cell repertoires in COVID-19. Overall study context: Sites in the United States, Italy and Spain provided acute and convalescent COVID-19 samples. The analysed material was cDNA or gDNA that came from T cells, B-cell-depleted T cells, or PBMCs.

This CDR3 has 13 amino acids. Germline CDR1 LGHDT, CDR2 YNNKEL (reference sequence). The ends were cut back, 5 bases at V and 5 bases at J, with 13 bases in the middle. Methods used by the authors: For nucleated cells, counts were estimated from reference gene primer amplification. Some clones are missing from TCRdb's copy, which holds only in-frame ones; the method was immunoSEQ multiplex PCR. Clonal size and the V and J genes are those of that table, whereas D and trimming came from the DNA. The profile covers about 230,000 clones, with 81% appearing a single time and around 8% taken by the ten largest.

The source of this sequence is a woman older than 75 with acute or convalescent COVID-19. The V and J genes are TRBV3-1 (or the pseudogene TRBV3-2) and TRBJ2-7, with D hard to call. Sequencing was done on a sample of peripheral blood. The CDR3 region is CASSYDLSDEQYF. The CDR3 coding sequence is TGTGCCAGCAGCTACGACCTGAGCGACGAGCAGTACTTC.